Sequencing of this T cell receptor beta chain was carried out in a study of shared clonotypes between healthy human individuals. Whole-study context: Researchers assigned three CD4 naive, three CD4 memory, two CD8 naive and one CD8 memory plate to each donor.

Notes on the study in general: Non-shared clonotypes showed lower generation probabilities than clonotypes common to all four donors.

As regards this clone: Its antigen is not identified.

The CDR3 spans 18 residues. Germline lookup yields CDR1 SNHLY and CDR2 FYNNEI. V dropped 6 bases and J dropped 0 bases, with 21 bases sitting between them. Deep-level settings were used for running the assay. Genomic DNA belonging to each subset was distributed in equal measure over several immunoSEQ plates. Generated by immunoSEQ multiplex PCR, the TCRdb table keeps only in-frame clones and is missing some. The table records 2 million to 2.5 million clones, roughly 95% of them present only once. The sequencing sample was made of naive CD4+ T cells sorted from blood. Subset: CD45RA+ positively selected. The TCR was taken from a young man in good health. The chain carries TRBV2 and TRBJ2-1; the D gene could be TRBD1 or TRBD2 (5 bases each). The CDR3 bases are TGTGCCAGCAGGAGGAACAGGCCCCTTGAGGGCTCCTACAATGAGCAGTTCTTC. Protein sequence: CASRRNRPLEGSYNEQFF.